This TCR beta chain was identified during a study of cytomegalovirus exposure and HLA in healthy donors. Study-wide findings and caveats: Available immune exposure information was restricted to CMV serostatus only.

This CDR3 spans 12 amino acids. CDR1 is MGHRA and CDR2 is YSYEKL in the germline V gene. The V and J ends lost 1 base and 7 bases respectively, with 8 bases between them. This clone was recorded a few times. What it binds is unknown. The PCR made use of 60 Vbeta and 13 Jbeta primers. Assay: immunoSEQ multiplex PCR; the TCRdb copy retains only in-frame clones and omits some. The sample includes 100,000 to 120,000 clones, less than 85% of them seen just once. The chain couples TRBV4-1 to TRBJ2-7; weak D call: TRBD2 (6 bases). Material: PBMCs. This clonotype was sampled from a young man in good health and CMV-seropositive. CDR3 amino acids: CASSQAAGEQYF. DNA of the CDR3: TGCGCCAGCAGCCAAGCTGCGGGGGAGCAGTACTTC.